This T cell receptor beta chain was sequenced for a study of blood T cell repertoires in COVID-19. This CDR3 contains 15 residues. Germline loops: CDR1 SGHTA, CDR2 FQGTGA. V was pared by 4 bases and J by 8 bases, with 19 bases between. Using immunoSEQ multiplex PCR, the repertoire was profiled, and TCRdb retains in-frame clones only, with some absent. The table has under 80,000 clones, around nine tenths seen once; the top ten hold roughly 6.2%. This clonotype originated in a human donor in a cohort sampled during active COVID-19. J is TRBJ2-3 and V is TRBV7-3, with D possibly being TRBD1 (6 bases). The sample comprised peripheral blood. The chain's CDR3 is CASSSSGGLQGTQYF. CDR3 coding DNA: TGTGCCAGCAGCTCCTCTGGCGGCTTACAGGGTACGCAGTATTTT. Looking up the rest from reference TRBV7-3 and TRBJ2-3 gives the full variable domain: GAGVSQTPSNKVTEKGKYVELRCDPISGHTALYWYRQSLGQGPEFLIYFQGTGAADDSGLPNDRFFAVRPEGSVSTLKIQRTERGDSAVYLCASSSSGGLQGTQYFGPGTRLTVL.